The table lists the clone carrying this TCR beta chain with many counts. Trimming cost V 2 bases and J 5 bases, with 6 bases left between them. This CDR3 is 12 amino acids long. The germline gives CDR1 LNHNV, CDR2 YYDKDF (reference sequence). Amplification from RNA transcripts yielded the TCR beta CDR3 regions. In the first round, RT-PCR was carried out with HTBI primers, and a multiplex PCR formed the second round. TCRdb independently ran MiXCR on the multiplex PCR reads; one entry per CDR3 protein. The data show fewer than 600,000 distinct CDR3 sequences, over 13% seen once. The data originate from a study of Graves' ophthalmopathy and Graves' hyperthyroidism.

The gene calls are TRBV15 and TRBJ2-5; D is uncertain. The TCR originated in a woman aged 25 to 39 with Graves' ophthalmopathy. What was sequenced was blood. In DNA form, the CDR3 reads TGTGCCACCAGCAGAATCCTGGAGACCCAGTACTTC. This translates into CATSRILETQYF.